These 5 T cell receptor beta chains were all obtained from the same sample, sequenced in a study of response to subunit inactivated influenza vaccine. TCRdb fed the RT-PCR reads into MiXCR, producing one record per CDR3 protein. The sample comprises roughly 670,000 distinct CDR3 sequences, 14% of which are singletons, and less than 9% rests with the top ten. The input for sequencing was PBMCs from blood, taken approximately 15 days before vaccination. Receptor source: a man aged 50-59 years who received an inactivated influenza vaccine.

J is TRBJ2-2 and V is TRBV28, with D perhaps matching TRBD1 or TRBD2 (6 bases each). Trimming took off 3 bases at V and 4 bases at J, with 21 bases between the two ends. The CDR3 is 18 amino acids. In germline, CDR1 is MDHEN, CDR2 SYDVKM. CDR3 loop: CASSFVVGGTLRTGELFF. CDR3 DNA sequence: TGTGCCAGCAGTTTCGTTGTAGGGGGGACTCTTCGCACCGGGGAGCTGTTTTTT.

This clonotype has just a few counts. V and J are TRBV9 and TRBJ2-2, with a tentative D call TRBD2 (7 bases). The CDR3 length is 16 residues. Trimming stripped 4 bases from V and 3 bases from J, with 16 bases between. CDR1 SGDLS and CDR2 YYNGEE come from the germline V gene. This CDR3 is CASSSPGGLYTGELFF. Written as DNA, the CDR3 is TGTGCCAGCAGCTCCCCCGGGGGGCTGTACACCGGGGAGCTGTTTTTT.

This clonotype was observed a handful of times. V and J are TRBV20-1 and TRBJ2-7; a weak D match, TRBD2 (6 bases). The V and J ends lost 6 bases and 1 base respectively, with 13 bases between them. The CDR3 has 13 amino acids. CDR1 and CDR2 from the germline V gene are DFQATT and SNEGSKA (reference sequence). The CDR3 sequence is CSAGKGLSYEQYF. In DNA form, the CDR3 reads TGCAGTGCCGGGAAGGGACTTTCCTACGAGCAGTACTTC.

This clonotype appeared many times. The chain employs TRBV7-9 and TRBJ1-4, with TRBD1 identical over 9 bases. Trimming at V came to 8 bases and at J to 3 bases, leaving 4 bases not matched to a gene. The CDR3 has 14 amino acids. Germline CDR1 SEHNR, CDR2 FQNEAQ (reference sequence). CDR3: CASGYRGPNEKLFF. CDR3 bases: TGTGCCAGCGGCTACAGGGGGCCTAATGAAAAACTGTTTTTT.

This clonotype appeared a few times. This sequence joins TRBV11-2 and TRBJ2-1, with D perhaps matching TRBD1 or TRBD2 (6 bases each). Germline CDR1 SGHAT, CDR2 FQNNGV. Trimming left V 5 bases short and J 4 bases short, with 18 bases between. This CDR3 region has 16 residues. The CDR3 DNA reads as TGTGCCAGCAGCCCACTAAAAGGGGGGACTTACAATGAGCAGTTCTTC. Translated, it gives CASSPLKGGTYNEQFF.